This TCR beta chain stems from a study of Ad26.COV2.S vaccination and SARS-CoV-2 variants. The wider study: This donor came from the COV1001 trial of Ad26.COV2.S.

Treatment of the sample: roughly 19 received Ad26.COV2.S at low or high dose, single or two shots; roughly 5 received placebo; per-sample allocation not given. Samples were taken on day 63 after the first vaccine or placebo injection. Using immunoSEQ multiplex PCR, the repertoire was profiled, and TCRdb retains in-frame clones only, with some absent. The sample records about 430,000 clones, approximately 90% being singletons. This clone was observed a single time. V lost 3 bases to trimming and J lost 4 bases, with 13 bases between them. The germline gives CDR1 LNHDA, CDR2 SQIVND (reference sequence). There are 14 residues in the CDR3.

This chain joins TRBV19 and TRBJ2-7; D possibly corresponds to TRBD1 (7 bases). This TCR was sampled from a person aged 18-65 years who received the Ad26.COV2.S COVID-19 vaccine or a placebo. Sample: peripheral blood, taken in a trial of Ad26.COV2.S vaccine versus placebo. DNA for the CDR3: TGTGCCAGTAGTATGGAGGGGGCGCGATACGAGCAGTACTTC. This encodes CASSMEGARYEQYF.